The source of this T cell receptor (beta chain) is a study of identical twins (TCRdb year 2016). Regarding the study in general: To test whether fetal clonotypes persist, this study deep-sequenced TCR alpha and beta repertoires from monozygotic twins, from unrelated adults of various ages, and from cord blood. To rule out contamination, the twin experiments were replicated at different times with different library preparation protocols. Broad study findings and their caveats: Compared with coincidental sharing between unrelated individuals, out-of-frame TCR alpha sequences shared between twins had an excess of sequences with low generation probability. Invariant T cells such as MAIT and iNKT could partly confound zero-insertion analyses, though diverse VJ usage argued against this for most clonotypes. Recombination models systematically underestimated out-of-frame TCR alpha sharing in monozygotic twins but agreed with sharing between unrelated individuals. Fewer insertions were carried by abundant cord blood beta clonotypes; a weaker similar trend was observed in young adult naive repertoires, while no such trend was observed in memory repertoires. Conclusions relied on cross-sectional statistical analysis, since the same donors could not be followed over many years. The excess sharing between twins in beta out-of-frame sequences was weaker because fewer shared sequences reduced the signal-to-noise ratio.

To note about this clonotype: The target of this receptor is not known. No base quality information exists; no much larger clone differs at one position.

Library preparation was by 5' RACE. Sequencing instrument: Illumina HiSeq 2000. A universal primer binding site was added through template switching, and the final cDNA carried a unique molecular identifier so that TCR cDNA molecules could be counted accurately. First-strand cDNA for TCR alpha and beta chains was synthesized from specific primers in the conserved constant-segment region. Each cDNA library was double barcoded, with a SMART-Mk sample barcode plus Illumina barcodes, to control for contamination. TruSeq adapter sequences and Illumina sample barcodes were added in two successive PCR steps. The TCR alpha and beta cDNA libraries were sequenced on the Illumina HiSeq platform using custom primers. The authors processed their data as follows. Raw reads were processed with MiGEC to extract unique molecular identifiers, and MiXCR was used to determine CDR3 positions. For each individual, recombination models were inferred using an EM algorithm with the repgenHMM and IGoR tools. The tcR package in R was used for shared clonotype analysis, with sharing normalized by the product of cloneset sizes. Out-of-frame nonproductive sequences were analyzed to study raw recombination free of thymic and clonal selection effects. In-frame beta chains were kept once TCRdb had trimmed the public reads at Q25 with fastp and called clones with MiXCR. Each CDR3 protein gets just one entry, which takes the most common genes and DNA from the rows behind it. TCRdb, not the original authors, processed these V and J calls. The sample table lists hundreds of thousands of distinct CDR3 sequences, 5.5% to 6.5% of them with a count of one. The ten biggest clones cover 1.5% to 2% of the sample.

Only healthy Caucasian donors were included. Three unrelated non-twin adults were additionally sequenced: a male aged 18 to 29, a male aged 50 to 60 and a female aged 50 to 60. Using Miltenyi CD45RO+ enrichment and human naive T-cell isolation kits, memory (CD45RO+) and naive T cells were isolated from PBMC. Sequenced sample: naive T cells sorted from blood. The cell subset or site label here, explained by the study, means: cells isolated with a human naive T-cell isolation kit. This sequence was found in a man aged 18 to 29 in good health.

In nucleotides, the sequence is TGCGCCAGCAGTGCGGCGGGAGCAACCGGGGAGCTGTTTTTT. Its product reads: CASSAAGATGELFF. Rearrangement joined TRBV10-2 to TRBJ2-2; a stretch of 7 junction bases matches TRBD2. The CDR3 runs 14 residues from the cysteine to the phenylalanine. Only the CDR3 DNA is retained, 42 bases long and in frame from the first base. V ends up 4 bases short and J 5 bases short, with an unmatched junction base count of 4. Based on the germline V gene, the CDR1 and CDR2 sequences are WSHSY and SAAADI.